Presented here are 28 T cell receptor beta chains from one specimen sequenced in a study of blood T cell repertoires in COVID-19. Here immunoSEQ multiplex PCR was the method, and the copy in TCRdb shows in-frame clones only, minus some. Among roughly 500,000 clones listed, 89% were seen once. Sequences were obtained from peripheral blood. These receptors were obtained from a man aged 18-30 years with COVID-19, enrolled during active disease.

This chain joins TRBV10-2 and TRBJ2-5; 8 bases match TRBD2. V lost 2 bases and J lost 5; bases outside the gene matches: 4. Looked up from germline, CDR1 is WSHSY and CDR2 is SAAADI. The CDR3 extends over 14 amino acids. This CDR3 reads CASSESSGKETQYF. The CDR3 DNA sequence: TGCGCCAGCAGTGAGAGTAGCGGGAAGGAGACCCAGTACTTC.

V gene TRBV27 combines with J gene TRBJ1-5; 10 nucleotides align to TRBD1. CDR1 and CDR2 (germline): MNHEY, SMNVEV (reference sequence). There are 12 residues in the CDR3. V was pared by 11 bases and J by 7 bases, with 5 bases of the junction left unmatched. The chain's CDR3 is CASRTGGQPQHF. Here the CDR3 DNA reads TGTGCCTCCCGGACAGGGGGACAGCCCCAGCATTTT.

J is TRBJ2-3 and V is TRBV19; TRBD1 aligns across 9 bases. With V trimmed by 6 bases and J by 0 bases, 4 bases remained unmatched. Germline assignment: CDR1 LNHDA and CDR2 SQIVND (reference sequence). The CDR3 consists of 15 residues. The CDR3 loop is CASRQGAQSTDTQYF. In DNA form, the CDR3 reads TGTGCCAGTAGACAGGGGGCCCAGAGCACAGATACGCAGTATTTT.

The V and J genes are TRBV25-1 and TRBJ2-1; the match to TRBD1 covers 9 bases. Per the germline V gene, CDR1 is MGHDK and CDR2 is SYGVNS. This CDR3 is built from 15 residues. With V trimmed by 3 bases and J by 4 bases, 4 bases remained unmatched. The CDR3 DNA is TGTGCCAGCAGTGAGAGACAGGGGGTTTACAATGAGCAGTTCTTC. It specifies CASSERQGVYNEQFF.

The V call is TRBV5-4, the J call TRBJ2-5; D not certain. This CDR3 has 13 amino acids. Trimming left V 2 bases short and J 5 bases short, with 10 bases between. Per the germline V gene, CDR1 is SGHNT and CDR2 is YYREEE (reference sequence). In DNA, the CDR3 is TGTGCCAGCAGCTTTTCCGGGTCGGAGACCCAGTACTTC. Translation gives CASSFSGSETQYF.

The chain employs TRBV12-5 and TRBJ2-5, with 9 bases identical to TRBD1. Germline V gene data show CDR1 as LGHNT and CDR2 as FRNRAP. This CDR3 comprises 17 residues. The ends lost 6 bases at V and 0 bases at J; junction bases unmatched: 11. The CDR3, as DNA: TGTGCTAGTGGGCTGAGTCGGGGGACAGGGAACCAAGAGACCCAGTACTTC. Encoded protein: CASGLSRGTGNQETQYF.

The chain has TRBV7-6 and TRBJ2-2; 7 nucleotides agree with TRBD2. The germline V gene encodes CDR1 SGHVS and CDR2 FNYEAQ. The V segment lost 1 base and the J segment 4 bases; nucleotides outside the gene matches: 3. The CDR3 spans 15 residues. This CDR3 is CASSLGGGPTGELFF. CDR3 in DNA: TGTGCCAGCAGCTTAGGGGGAGGGCCCACCGGGGAGCTGTTTTTT. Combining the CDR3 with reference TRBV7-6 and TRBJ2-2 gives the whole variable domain GAGVSQSPRYKVTKRGQDVALRCDPISGHVSLYWYRQALGQGPEFLTYFNYEAQQDKSGLPNDRFSAERPEGSISTLTIQRTEQRDSAMYRCASSLGGGPTGELFFGEGSRLTVL.

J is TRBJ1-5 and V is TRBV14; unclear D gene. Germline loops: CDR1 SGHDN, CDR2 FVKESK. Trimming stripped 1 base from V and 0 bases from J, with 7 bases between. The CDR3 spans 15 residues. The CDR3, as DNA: TGTGCCAGCAGCCAAGCACAAGTTAGCAATCAGCCCCAGCATTTT. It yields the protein CASSQAQVSNQPQHF.

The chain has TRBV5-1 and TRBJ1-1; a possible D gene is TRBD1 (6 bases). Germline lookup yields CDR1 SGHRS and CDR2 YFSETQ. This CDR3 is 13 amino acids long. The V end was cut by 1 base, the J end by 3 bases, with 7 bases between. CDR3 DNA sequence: TGCGCCAGCAGCTTGAAGGGGGACACTGAAGCTTTCTTT. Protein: CASSLKGDTEAFF.

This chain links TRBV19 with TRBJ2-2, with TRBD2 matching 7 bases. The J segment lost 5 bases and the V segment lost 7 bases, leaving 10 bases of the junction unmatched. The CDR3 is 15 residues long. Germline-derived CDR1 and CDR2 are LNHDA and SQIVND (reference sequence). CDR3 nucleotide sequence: TGTGCCAGTACCTCGGGACTACTCGAGACCGGGGAGCTGTTTTTT. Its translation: CASTSGLLETGELFF. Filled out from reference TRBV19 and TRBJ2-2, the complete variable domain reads DGGITQSPKYLFRKEGQNVTLSCEQNLNHDAMYWYRQDPGQGLRLIYYSQIVNDFQKGDIAEGYSVSREKKESFPLTVTSAQKNPTAFYLCASTSGLLETGELFFGEGSRLTVL.

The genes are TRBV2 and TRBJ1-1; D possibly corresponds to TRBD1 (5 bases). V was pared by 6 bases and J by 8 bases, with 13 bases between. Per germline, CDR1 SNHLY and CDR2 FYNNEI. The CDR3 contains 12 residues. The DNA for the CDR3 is TGTGCCAGCAGCCAGACAGCGAGGGAAGCTTTCTTT. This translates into CASSQTAREAFF.

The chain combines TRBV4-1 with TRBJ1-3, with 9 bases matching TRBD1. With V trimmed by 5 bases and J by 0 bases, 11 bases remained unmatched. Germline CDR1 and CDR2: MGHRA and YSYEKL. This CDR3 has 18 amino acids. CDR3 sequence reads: CASSLRQGGPFSGNTIYF. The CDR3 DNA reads TGCGCCAGCAGCTTACGACAGGGGGGCCCATTCTCTGGAAACACCATATATTTT.

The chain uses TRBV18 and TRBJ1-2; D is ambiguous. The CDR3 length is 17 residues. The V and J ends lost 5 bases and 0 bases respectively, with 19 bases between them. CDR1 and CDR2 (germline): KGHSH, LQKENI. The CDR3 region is CASSVRGTAAPNYGYTF. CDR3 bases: TGTGCCAGCTCAGTACGGGGAACCGCGGCCCCTAACTATGGCTACACCTTC.

The CDR3 DNA reads TGTGCCAGCAGCCTGACTAGCGGGAGGGCCTCCTACGAGCAGTACTTC. Amino acid sequence: CASSLTSGRASYEQYF. The genes are TRBV5-4 and TRBJ2-7; 14 nucleotides agree with TRBD2. Germline V CDR1 and CDR2: SGHNT, YYREEE (reference sequence). The ends lost 4 bases at V and 0 bases at J; junction bases unmatched: 3. The CDR3 covers 16 residues.

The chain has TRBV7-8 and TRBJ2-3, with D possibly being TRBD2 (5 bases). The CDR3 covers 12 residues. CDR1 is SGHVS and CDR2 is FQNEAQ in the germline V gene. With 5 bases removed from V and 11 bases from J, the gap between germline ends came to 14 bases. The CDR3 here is CASSRSQSGQYF. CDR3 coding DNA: TGTGCCAGCAGCCGGTCTCAGAGCGGGCAGTATTTT.

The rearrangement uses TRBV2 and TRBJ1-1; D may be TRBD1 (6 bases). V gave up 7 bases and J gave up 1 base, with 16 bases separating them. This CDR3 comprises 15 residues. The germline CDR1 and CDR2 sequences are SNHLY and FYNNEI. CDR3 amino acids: CASKGELQGNTEAFF. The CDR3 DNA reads TGTGCCAGCAAGGGCGAACTACAGGGGAACACTGAAGCTTTCTTT.

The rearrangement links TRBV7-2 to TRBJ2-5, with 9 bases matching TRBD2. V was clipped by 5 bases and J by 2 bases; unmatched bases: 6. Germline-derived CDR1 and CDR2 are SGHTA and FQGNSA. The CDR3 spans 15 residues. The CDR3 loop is CASSRRGGGQETQYF. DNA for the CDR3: TGTGCCAGCAGCCGGCGCGGGGGGGGGCAAGAGACCCAGTACTTC.

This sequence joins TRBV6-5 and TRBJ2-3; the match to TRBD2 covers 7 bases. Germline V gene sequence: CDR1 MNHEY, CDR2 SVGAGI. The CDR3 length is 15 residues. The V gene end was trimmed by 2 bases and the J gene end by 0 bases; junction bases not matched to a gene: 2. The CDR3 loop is CASSYGGGSTDTQYF. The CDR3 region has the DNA TGTGCCAGCAGTTACGGCGGGGGTAGCACAGATACGCAGTATTTT.

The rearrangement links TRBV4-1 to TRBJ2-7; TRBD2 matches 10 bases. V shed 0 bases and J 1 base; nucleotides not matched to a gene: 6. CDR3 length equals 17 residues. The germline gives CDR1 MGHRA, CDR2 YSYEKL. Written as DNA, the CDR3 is TGCGCCAGCAGCCAAGATCACGGGACTAGCGAATCCTACGAGCAGTACTTC. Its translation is CASSQDHGTSESYEQYF.

CDR3 DNA: TGTGCCAGCTCACTGAACAGGGCCAACTCACCCCTCCACTTT. It is translated as CASSLNRANSPLHF. The rearrangement links TRBV18 to TRBJ1-6; the D gene is possibly TRBD1 (6 bases). CDR1 is KGHSH, CDR2 LQKENI, per germline. V was shortened by 4 bases and J by 10 bases, with 14 bases between the two germline ends. CDR3 length: 14 amino acids.

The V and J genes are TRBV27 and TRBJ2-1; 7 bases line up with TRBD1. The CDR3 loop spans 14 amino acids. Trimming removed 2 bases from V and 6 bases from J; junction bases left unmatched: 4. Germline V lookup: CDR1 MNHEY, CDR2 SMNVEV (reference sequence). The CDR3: CASSLPGQLNEQFF. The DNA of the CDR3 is TGTGCCAGCAGTTTACCGGGACAGCTCAATGAGCAGTTCTTC.

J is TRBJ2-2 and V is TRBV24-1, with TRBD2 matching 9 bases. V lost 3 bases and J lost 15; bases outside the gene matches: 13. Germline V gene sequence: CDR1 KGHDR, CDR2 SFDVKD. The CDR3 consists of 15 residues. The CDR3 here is CATSDLSSGEPKMFF. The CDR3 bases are TGTGCCACCAGTGATCTCTCTAGCGGGGAACCTAAGATGTTTTTT.

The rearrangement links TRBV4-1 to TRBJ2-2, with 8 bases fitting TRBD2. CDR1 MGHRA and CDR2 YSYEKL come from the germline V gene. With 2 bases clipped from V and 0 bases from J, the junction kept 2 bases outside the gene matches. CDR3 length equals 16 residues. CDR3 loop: CASSQSGLANTGELFF. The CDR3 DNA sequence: TGCGCCAGCAGCCAATCGGGACTAGCGAACACCGGGGAGCTGTTTTTT.

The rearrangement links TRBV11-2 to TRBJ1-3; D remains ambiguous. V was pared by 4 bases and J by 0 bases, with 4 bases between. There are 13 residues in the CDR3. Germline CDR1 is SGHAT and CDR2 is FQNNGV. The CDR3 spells CASSSYSGNTIYF. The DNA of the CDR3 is TGTGCCAGCAGCTCTTACTCTGGAAACACCATATATTTT.

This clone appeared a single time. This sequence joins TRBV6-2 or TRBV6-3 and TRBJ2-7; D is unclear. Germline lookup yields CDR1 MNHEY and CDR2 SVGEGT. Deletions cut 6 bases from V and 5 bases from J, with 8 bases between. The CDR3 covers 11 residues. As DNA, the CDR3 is TGTGCCAGCAGCAACTCGGACGAGCAGTACTTC. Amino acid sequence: CASSNSDEQYF.

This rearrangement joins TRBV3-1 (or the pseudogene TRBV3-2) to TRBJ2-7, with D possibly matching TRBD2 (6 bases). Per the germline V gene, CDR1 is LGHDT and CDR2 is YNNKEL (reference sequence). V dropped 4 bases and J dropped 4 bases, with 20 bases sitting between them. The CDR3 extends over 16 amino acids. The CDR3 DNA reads TGTGCCAGCAGCCGAGTCGGGAGCGGAAGACCTTACGAGCAGTACTTC. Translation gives CASSRVGSGRPYEQYF.

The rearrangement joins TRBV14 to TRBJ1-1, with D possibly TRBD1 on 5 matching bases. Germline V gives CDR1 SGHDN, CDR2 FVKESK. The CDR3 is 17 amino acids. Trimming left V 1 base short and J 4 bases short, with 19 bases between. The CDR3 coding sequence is TGTGCCAGCAGCCAAGCTACGTGGGGCGGTGATGGCACTGAAGCTTTCTTT. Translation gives CASSQATWGGDGTEAFF. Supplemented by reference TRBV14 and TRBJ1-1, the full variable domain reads EAGVTQFPSHSVIEKGQTVTLRCDPISGHDNLYWYRRVMGKEIKFLLHFVKESKQDESGMPNNRFLAERTGGTYSTLKVQPAELEDSGVYFCASSQATWGGDGTEAFFGQGTRLTVV.

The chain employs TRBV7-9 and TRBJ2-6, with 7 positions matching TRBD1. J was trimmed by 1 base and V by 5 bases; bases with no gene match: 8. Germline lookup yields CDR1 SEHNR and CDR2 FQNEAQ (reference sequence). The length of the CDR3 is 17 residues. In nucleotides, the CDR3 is TGTGCCAGCAGCGACAGGGTTGGTTGGTCTGGGGCCAACGTCCTGACTTTC. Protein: CASSDRVGWSGANVLTF. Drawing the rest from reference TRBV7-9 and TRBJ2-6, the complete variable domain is DTGVSQNPRHKITKRGQNVTFRCDPISEHNRLYWYRQTLGQGPEFLTYFQNEAQLEKSRLLSDRFSAERPKGSFSTLEIQRTEQGDSAMYLCASSDRVGWSGANVLTFGAGSRLTVL.